This entry lists 24 T cell receptor beta chains sequenced from one sample in a study of T cell responses to AZD1222 COVID-19 vaccine. Profiling relied on immunoSEQ multiplex PCR, and the TCRdb table lists in-frame clones only, not all of them. Of 130,000 or so clones in the sample, 90% to 95% are singletons; the top ten hold more than 0.85%. The starting material was peripheral blood, obtained on day 0 of MenACWY control vaccination. These receptors were collected from an adult in good health.

The V call is TRBV12-3 or TRBV12-4, the J call TRBJ1-2; no clear D. This CDR3 region has 12 residues. V lost 5 bases, J lost 3 bases, and 7 bases lay in between. CDR3 nucleotides: TGTGCCAGCAGTGCCGGCTACTATGGCTACACCTTC. It translates to CASSAGYYGYTF.

The chain couples TRBV19 to TRBJ2-2; TRBD2 agrees at 8 bases. The germline gives CDR1 LNHDA, CDR2 SQIVND (reference sequence). V was pared by 5 bases and J by 4 bases, with 9 bases of the junction left unmatched. The CDR3 has 16 amino acids. CDR3 sequence reads: CASSLRTSRATGELFF. The CDR3 coding sequence is TGTGCCAGTAGTCTGCGGACTAGCCGGGCCACCGGGGAGCTGTTTTTT.

This chain uses TRBV5-1 with TRBJ2-5; 9 bases align to TRBD2. Trimming removed 2 bases from V and 4 bases from J; junction bases left unmatched: 6. Germline CDR1 SGHRS, CDR2 YFSETQ. The CDR3 contains 15 residues. CDR3 in DNA: TGCGCCAGCAGCTTTATGGGACTAGCCGGAGAGACCCAGTACTTC. Translated: CASSFMGLAGETQYF.

The V and J genes are TRBV28 and TRBJ2-7; D is possibly TRBD1 or TRBD2 (5 bases each). The CDR3 sequence is 12 residues long. V was clipped by 8 bases and J by 2 bases, with 10 bases between them. From germline, CDR1 is MDHEN and CDR2 SYDVKM. The CDR3, as DNA: TGTGCCAGCCGAGGGACGGCCTACGAGCAGTACTTC. Protein: CASRGTAYEQYF.

The genes are TRBV5-1 and TRBJ1-1; the match to TRBD1 covers 7 bases. Germline values: CDR1 SGHRS, CDR2 YFSETQ. V lost 4 bases, J lost 4 bases, and 10 bases stayed unmatched. CDR3 length: 15 residues. The CDR3 loop reads CASSLPVQGFTEAFF. The DNA of the CDR3 is TGCGCCAGCAGCCTTCCAGTACAGGGGTTCACTGAAGCTTTCTTT.

The V gene is TRBV11-2, the J gene TRBJ2-7, with D perhaps matching TRBD2 (5 bases). The length of the CDR3 is 15 residues. V dropped 0 bases and J dropped 0 bases, with 9 bases sitting between them. CDR1 and CDR2 (germline): SGHAT, FQNNGV. The DNA of the CDR3 is TGTGCCAGCAGCTTAGAGAGAGGGAGCTCCTACGAGCAGTACTTC. This gives the protein CASSLERGSSYEQYF.

This clone was seen once. The chain combines TRBV5-6 with TRBJ1-2; D is undetermined. V was clipped by 4 bases and J by 5 bases, with 12 bases between them. Germline V gene sequence: CDR1 SGHDT, CDR2 YYEEEE. The CDR3 totals 13 residues. As DNA, the CDR3 is TGTGCCAGCAGCAGAGGCCCCGATTATGGCTACACCTTC. Translating gives CASSRGPDYGYTF.

This sequence joins TRBV3-1 (or the pseudogene TRBV3-2) and TRBJ1-2; a weak D match, TRBD1 (6 bases). V was clipped by 6 bases and J by 6 bases, with 17 bases between them. This CDR3 has 14 residues. From germline, CDR1 is LGHDT and CDR2 YNNKEL (reference sequence). In DNA, the CDR3 is TGTGCCAGCAGGCTACAATCGAGACAGGATGGCTACACCTTC. This codes for CASRLQSRQDGYTF.

The gene calls are TRBV27 and TRBJ1-5, with 9 nucleotides matching TRBD1. J lost 0 bases, V lost 1 base, and 13 bases had no gene match. CDR3 length equals 20 residues. Per the germline V gene, CDR1 is MNHEY and CDR2 is SMNVEV (reference sequence). For the CDR3, the DNA is TGTGCCAGCAGTTTATGGGGAGGACAGGGGTTGGAATATAGCAATCAGCCCCAGCATTTT. It translates to CASSLWGGQGLEYSNQPQHF.

This chain joins TRBV13 and TRBJ2-7; 7 bases match TRBD2. The germline CDR1 and CDR2 sequences are PRHDT and FYEKMQ (reference sequence). V lost 5 bases to trimming and J lost 5 bases; unmatched junction nucleotides: 12. This CDR3 has 15 amino acids. CDR3 loop: CASSINPPGGHEQYF. DNA for the CDR3: TGTGCCAGCAGCATTAACCCCCCGGGGGGTCACGAGCAGTACTTC.

This chain joins TRBV2 and TRBJ1-2; D gene ambiguous. The V gene's germline CDR1 is SNHLY and CDR2 FYNNEI. The CDR3 sequence is 13 residues long. Trimming took 5 bases from V and 5 from J, leaving 12 bases between them. The CDR3 coding sequence is TGTGCCAGCAGTCTACAGTCCGCGTATGGCTACACCTTC. This codes for CASSLQSAYGYTF.

The gene calls are TRBV5-6 and TRBJ1-6; TRBD1 is a possible D gene (6 bases). Looked up from germline, CDR1 is SGHDT and CDR2 is YYEEEE. V was cut by 1 base and J by 0 bases, with 14 bases left in between. The length of the CDR3 is 18 residues. CDR3 sequence reads: CASSLNQGPSSYNSPLHF. As DNA, the CDR3 is TGTGCCAGCAGCTTGAACCAGGGGCCGAGCTCCTATAATTCACCCCTCCACTTT.

In its sample, this clone was seen once. This chain uses TRBV2 with TRBJ1-6; TRBD1 is a possible D gene (6 bases). The V end was cut by 3 bases, the J end by 9 bases, with 18 bases between. The germline CDR1 and CDR2 sequences are SNHLY and FYNNEI. The CDR3 has 16 amino acids. CDR3: CASSEERGAMGSPLHF. The CDR3 DNA reads as TGTGCCAGCAGTGAGGAGCGGGGGGCGATGGGTTCACCCCTCCACTTT.

The V call is TRBV7-9, the J call TRBJ1-3, with D hard to call. The germline CDR1 and CDR2 sequences are SEHNR and FQNEAQ (reference sequence). This CDR3 is 16 amino acids long. V dropped 0 bases and J dropped 0 bases, with 9 bases sitting between them. The CDR3 loop reads CASSLATEYSGNTIYF. As DNA, the CDR3 is TGTGCCAGCAGCTTAGCGACGGAGTACTCTGGAAACACCATATATTTT.

Only one count was recorded for this clone. The chain employs TRBV10-2 and TRBJ2-5; the D gene is possibly TRBD2 (5 bases). Germline V CDR1 and CDR2: WSHSY, SAAADI. Trimming removed 8 bases from V and 3 bases from J, with 19 bases in between. The CDR3 runs 15 residues. CDR3 nucleotides: TGCGCCAGCCGCGGGCGAGGGCTAGCAGAAGAGACCCAGTACTTC. This sequence encodes CASRGRGLAEETQYF.

For this clone: This sample also contains other DNA sequences that code for the same CDR3. This chain connects TRBV6-2 or TRBV6-3 to TRBJ1-1; no definite D call. The germline V gene encodes CDR1 MNHEY and CDR2 SVGEGT. The CDR3 covers 14 residues. V shed 0 bases and J shed 1 base, with 6 bases lying between them. CDR3 protein: CASSYSTANTEAFF. DNA for the CDR3: TGTGCCAGCAGTTACTCGACCGCGAACACTGAAGCTTTCTTT.

This clone showed up just a few times. The V gene is TRBV14, the J gene TRBJ1-2, with no clear D. Germline lookup yields CDR1 SGHDN and CDR2 FVKESK. Trimming shortened V by 1 base and J by 7 bases, and 10 bases separated the two germline ends. CDR3 length: 13 amino acids. Here the CDR3 DNA reads TGTGCCAGCAGCCAAGTAGATGGGTTTGGCTACACCTTC. It yields the protein CASSQVDGFGYTF.

The V gene is TRBV27, the J gene TRBJ1-2; unclear D gene. V shed 5 bases and J shed 6 bases, with 19 bases lying between them. CDR1 MNHEY and CDR2 SMNVEV come from the germline V gene (reference sequence). There are 15 residues in the CDR3. CDR3 coding DNA: TGTGCCAGCAGTCTAAACCCCGGAGGGAAGGATGGCTACACCTTC. Protein: CASSLNPGGKDGYTF.

The chain links TRBV19 to TRBJ1-4; 7 positions agree with TRBD1. This CDR3 has 15 residues. CDR1 and CDR2 (germline): LNHDA, SQIVND (reference sequence). The V gene end was trimmed by 7 bases and the J gene end by 8 bases; junction bases not matched to a gene: 13. CDR3 sequence (DNA): TGTGCCAGTACCTCATTCGACAGGGAGGGGGAAAAACTGTTTTTT. Its protein product is CASTSFDREGEKLFF.

J is TRBJ1-5 and V is TRBV21-1; TRBD1, the table's D call, was not compared with the DNA. TRBV21-1 is reported as a pseudogene. The CDR3 extends over 12 amino acids. The CDR3 nucleotides are TGTGCCAACGAGGGGGCCAATCAGCCCCAGCATTTT. The encoded protein is CANEGANQPQHF.

This chain links TRBV7-3 with TRBJ1-5; 11 nucleotides match TRBD1. J gave up 8 bases and V 5 bases, and 23 bases lay outside the gene matches. Per the germline V gene, CDR1 is SGHTA and CDR2 is FQGTGA. The CDR3 length is 20 residues. CDR3 protein: CASSTTGRDRGRPVGEPQHF. In DNA form, the CDR3 reads TGTGCCAGCAGCACCACCGGCCGGGACAGGGGGAGACCGGTGGGGGAGCCCCAGCATTTT.

The rearrangement joins TRBV7-3 to TRBJ2-7; unclear D gene. Trimming shortened V by 2 bases and J by 5 bases, and 10 bases separated the two germline ends. In germline, CDR1 is SGHTA, CDR2 FQGTGA. This CDR3 comprises 13 residues. CDR3 DNA sequence: TGTGCCAGCAGCTTATCGGCAGGCAACGAGCAGTACTTC. This encodes CASSLSAGNEQYF.

V and J are TRBV12-3 or TRBV12-4 and TRBJ2-2, with D perhaps TRBD1 (6 bases). This CDR3 contains 13 residues. Trimming removed 10 bases at V and 6 bases at J, with 15 bases between. DNA of the CDR3: TGTGCCACCAGAAGGCAGGGGTCCGGGGAGCTGTTTTTT. Its protein product is CATRRQGSGELFF.

The chain has TRBV5-1 and TRBJ2-1, with a possible D match to TRBD2 (5 bases). Trimming removed 0 bases from V and 7 bases from J, with 8 bases in between. Per germline, CDR1 SGHRS and CDR2 YFSETQ. The CDR3 has 13 residues. CDR3 DNA sequence: TGCGCCAGCAGCTTGGCCTCGGGGAATGAGCAGTTCTTC. It encodes CASSLASGNEQFF.